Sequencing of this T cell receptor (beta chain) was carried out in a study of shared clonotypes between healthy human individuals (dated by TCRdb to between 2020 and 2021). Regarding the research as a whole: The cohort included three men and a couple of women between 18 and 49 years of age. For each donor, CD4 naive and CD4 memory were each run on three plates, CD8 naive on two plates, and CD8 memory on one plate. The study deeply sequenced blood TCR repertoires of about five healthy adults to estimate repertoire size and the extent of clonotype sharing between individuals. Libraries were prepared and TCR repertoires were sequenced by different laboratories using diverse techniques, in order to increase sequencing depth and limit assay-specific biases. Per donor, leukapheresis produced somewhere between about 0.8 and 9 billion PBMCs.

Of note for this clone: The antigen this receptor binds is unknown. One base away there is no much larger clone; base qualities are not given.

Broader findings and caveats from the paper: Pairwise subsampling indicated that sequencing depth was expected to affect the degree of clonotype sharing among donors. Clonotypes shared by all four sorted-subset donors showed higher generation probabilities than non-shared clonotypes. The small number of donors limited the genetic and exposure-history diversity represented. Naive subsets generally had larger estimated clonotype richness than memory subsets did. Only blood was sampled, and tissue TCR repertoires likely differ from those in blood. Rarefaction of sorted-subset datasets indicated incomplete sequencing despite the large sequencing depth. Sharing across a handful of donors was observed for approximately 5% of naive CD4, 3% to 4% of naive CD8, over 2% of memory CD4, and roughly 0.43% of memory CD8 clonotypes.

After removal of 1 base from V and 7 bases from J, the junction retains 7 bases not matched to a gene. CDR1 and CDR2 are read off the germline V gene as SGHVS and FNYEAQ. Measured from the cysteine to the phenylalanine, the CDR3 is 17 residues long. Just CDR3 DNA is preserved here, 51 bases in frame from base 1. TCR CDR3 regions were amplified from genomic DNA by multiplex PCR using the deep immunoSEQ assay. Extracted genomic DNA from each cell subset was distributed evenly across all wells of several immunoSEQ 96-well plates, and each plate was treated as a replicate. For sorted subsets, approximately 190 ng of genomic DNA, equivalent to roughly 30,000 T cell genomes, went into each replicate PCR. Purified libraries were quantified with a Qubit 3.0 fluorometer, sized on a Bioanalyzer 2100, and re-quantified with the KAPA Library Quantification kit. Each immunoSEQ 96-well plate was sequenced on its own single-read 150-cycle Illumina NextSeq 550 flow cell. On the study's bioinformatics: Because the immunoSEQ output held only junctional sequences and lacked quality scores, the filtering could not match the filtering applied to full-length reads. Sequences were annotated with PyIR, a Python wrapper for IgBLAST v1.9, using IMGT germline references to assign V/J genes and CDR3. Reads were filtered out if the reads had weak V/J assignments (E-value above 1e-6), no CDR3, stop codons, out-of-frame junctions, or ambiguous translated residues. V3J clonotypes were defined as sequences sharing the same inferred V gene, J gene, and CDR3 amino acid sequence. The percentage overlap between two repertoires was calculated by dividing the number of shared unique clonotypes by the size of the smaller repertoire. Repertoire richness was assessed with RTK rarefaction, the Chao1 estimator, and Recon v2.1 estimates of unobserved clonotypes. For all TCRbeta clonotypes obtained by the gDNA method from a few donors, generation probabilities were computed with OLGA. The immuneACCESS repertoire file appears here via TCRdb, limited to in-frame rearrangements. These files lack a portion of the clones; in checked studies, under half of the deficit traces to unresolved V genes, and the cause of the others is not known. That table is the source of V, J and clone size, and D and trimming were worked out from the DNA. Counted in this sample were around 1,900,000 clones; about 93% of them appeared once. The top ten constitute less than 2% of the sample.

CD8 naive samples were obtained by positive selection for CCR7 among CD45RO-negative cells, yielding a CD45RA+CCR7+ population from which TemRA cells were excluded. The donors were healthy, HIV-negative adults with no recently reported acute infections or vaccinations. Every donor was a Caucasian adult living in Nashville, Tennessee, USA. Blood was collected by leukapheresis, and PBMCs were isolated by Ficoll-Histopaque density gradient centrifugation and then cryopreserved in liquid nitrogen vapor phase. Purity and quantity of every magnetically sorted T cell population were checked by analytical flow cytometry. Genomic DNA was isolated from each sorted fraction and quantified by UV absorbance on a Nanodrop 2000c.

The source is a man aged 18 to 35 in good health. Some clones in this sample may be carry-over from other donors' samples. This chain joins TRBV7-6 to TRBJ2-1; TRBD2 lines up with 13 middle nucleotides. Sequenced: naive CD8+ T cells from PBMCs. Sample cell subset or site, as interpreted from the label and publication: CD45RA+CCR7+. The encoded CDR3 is CASSLGLRTSGSNEQFF. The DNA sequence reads TGTGCCAGCAGCTTAGGTCTGCGGACTAGCGGGAGTAATGAGCAGTTCTTC.